Here is one T cell receptor beta chain with its context. In its sample, this clone was seen once. No antigen is known for it. No base qualities exist here, and no much larger clone lies one base off it. TCRbeta CDR3 regions were amplified from genomic DNA by means of the immunoSEQ Assay, a bias-controlled multiplex PCR. The source study handled its data this way. The number of nucleated cells in each sample was estimated from the amplification of reference gene primers within the assay. To quantify the absolute abundance of each unique TCRbeta CDR3 rearrangement, sequence reads were collapsed and filtered. Productive Simpson clonality was computed per sample as the square root of Simpson's diversity index over productive rearrangements. Sourced from immuneACCESS, this table was stored by TCRdb with only in-frame sequences that have V and J called. A share of the clones is absent; for the studies checked, an unresolved V gene accounts for under half, and the remainder has no known explanation. D and trimming come from the DNA, and the V and J calls and clone size come from that table. This sample comprises 35,000 or so clones, approximately 78% of them detected only once. The ten biggest clones cover around two fifths of the sample.

Collaborating institutions collected whole blood in K2EDTA tubes following their own protocols. Collaborator samples were shipped for TCRbeta analysis as frozen whole blood, isolated PBMCs, or DNA extracted from either sample type. Looking up the germline V gene yields CDR1 MNHEY and CDR2 SVGAGI. Trimming takes 6 bases from V and 4 bases from J, and the germline ends sit 12 bases apart. CDR3 length: 13 amino acids, cysteine to phenylalanine. Of the read, only the CDR3 DNA is kept; its 39 bases are in frame from base 1. The data stem from a study of blood T cell repertoires in COVID-19 (dated by TCRdb to the early 2020s). About the study as a whole: Collaborator samples came from the United States, Italy and Spain and covered acute and convalescent phases of COVID-19. The material from the prospective study consisted of cDNA or gDNA derived from T cells, B-cell-depleted T cells, or PBMCs. Deeply sampled blood TCRbeta repertoires from subjects exposed to, actively infected with, or recovered from COVID-19 were included in the dataset. The repertoires were released in a freely available public database intended as a resource for research on the immune response to SARS-CoV-2. Samples came from the ongoing ImmuneRACE study (first 160 participants) plus 1,254 subjects from 6 global collaborators. Nearly every sample came with metadata listing a de-identified subject ID, COVID-19 status, age in years and sex. Where HLA class I and class II types were available, the types were taken from metadata supplied by the sample provider, not from assay-based typing.

What the study reported, not specific to this receptor: The amount of clinical and demographic metadata varied by source and participant and was provided uncurated.

Material: peripheral blood. The rearrangement combines TRBV6-5 with TRBJ1-1; there is no confident call for the D gene. This receptor was obtained from a human donor in a cohort sampled during active or convalescent COVID-19. The donor label of this sample is uncertain. CDR3 protein: CASRPNQVTEAFF. The DNA reads as follows: TGTGCCAGCAGACCGAACCAGGTCACTGAAGCTTTCTTT.